This T cell receptor beta chain was sequenced in a study of regulatory T cells in long-lasting Graves disease (dated by TCRdb to the early 2020s). The study in broad terms: Newly diagnosed Graves' disease patients had taken antithyroid drugs for less than 3 months. This study used TCR sequencing and RNA sequencing of peripheral blood to compare persistent Graves' disease patients against newly diagnosed Graves' disease patients. The study was registered as a clinical trial and conducted in China. A total of around 35 samples underwent TCR sequencing: some 13 from persistent and 20 from newly diagnosed Graves' disease patients.

To prepare the library, multiplex PCR was applied. The sequencing machine was an Illumina HiSeq 4000. iRepertoire HTBI primers and Arm-PCR amplification of CDR3 regions were used to construct TCR beta libraries. Before sequencing, the PCR products underwent gel purification. The authors' pipeline ran thus. Gene usage analysis of CDR3 amino acid clonotypes used the 60 to 75 TRBV and about 15 TRBJ segments found across samples. COPE and FqMerger were used to merge the filtered high-quality paired reads into contigs. BLAST was used to align contigs to IMGT TRBV, TRBD and TRBJ reference genes, and CDR3 was defined according to IMGT. Clonotypes above 0.1% frequency were classified as highly expanded clones. Shannon entropy was used to measure repertoire diversity, and the Gini coefficient was used to measure V-J evenness. Clonotypes shared by more than one individual were considered public. TCRdb reran the public reads through fastp at Q25 and MiXCR, keeping productive beta chains. Rows are combined by CDR3 protein, so each entry shows the most common genes and DNA. The V and J calls shown here were made by TCRdb, not taken from the authors' results. Recorded for this sample are fewer than 650,000 distinct CDR3 sequences; about 16% of them occurred a single time. Of the sample, more than 10% is held by the ten largest clones.

The time point label, read with the paper, signifies: newly diagnosed GD, antithyroid drugs for less than 3 months. For both TCR sequencing and RNA sequencing, RNA was extracted from PBMCs using TRIzol. The diagnosis of Graves' disease followed American Thyroid Association guidelines. The patients came from an endocrinology department in Xi'an, China. Each patient gave about 8.1 milliliters of peripheral blood, collected in an EDTA anticoagulant tube. Ficoll Paque Plus density gradient separation was used to isolate PBMCs, and no further T cell sorting was performed. An Agilent 2100 Bioanalyzer and agarose gel were used to assess RNA quality, and a NanoDrop 2000 was used to measure RNA concentration. This clonotype was recorded a few times. It has no known antigen specificity. No base quality information exists; no much larger clone differs at one position. Paper-wide results and their limitations: TRBV28, TRBJ1-2 and TRBJ2-5 were preferentially used in persistent disease, while TRBV20-1 and TRBJ2-1 were favored in newly diagnosed disease. As a limitation, the authors acknowledged that the small sample size may reduce accuracy. Patients with persistent disease shared more public clonotypes (around 2,500) than newly diagnosed patients did (approximately 970). Only peripheral blood was studied, because thyroid tissue, the primary lesion, was inaccessible. Sequencing and analysis were restricted to the TCR beta chain. Compared with newly diagnosed patients, patients with persistent Graves' disease had lower TCR Shannon entropy and fewer highly expanded clones, which suggests clonal expansion.

The V and J ends are trimmed by 10 bases and 0 bases, leaving 12 bases between them. The CDR3 spans 13 residues, from the cysteine through the phenylalanine. CDR3 DNA only is kept here, 39 bases in frame from base 1. Reading the germline V gene gives CDR1 MNHNS and CDR2 SASEGT. Separately, the same data were catalogued under a study of T cells in Graves' hyperthyroidism and ophthalmopathy. The second investigation adds: A patient counted as having stable Graves' hyperthyroidism if no progression to ophthalmopathy occurred over 18 months of follow-up. Hyperthyroidism patients were newly diagnosed, had a disease duration of under 2 months, and were aged 18 to 65 years. The study excluded patients with uncontrolled infections, other autoimmune diseases, pregnancy or lactation. Clinical symptoms, serum thyroxine and TRAb, thyroid ultrasound, and orbital computed tomography formed the basis for the diagnoses. The first round of RT-PCR for the TCR CDR3 was performed with the HTBI primer set and the Qiagen OneStep RT-PCR kit. Most expanded thyroid clonotypes (frequency above 0.001) were also found in blood, which suggests that blood repertoires may mirror thyroid immune responses. Ophthalmopathy was separated from stable hyperthyroidism by a 13 V-J signature model, with approximately 89% sensitivity and roughly 81% specificity obtained in cross-validation and 80%/75% obtained in testing. In validation, the model predicted progression to ophthalmopathy a median of approximately 6.3 months before onset, with about 71% sensitivity and about 75% specificity. To identify TCR V-J signatures that set the groups apart, the researchers used a discovery cohort of about a hundred patients, made up of roughly 40 with Graves' ophthalmopathy and some 56 with stable Graves' hyperthyroidism. Prospective prediction of ophthalmopathy was tested in an independent validation cohort consisting of 18 hyperthyroidism patients and more than 15 patients who later progressed to ophthalmopathy. The roughly 91 discovery patients were randomly divided into training and test sets at a 7:3 ratio. In addition, the study compared T-cell repertoires in thyroid tissue and in blood from a handful of Graves' hyperthyroidism patients. Following sampling, methimazole starting at 30 mg daily was given to hyperthyroidism patients, and high-dose intravenous methylprednisolone was given to ophthalmopathy patients. Libraries were constructed in a second round of multiplex PCR, after which size selection and purification were carried out. Paired-end sequencing of the libraries was performed with 100 bp reads on an Illumina HiSeq2000. SOAPnuke was used to process the raw data, with reads discarded if the reads contained adapters or uncalled bases, had a mean Phred below 15, or lacked an exact constant-primer or identifier match. High-quality paired reads were merged using COPE v1.2.5, and each unique nucleotide sequence was defined as a clonotype. MiTCR v1.1 was used to align the clonotypes against IMGT TRBV, TRBD and TRBJ reference segments. Analysis was restricted to V-J combinations with a frequency above 0.0001, which covered roughly 99% of repertoires. A TCS score was defined as the ratio between F50 (clonal expansion) and ExV (chaos), using BLOSUM62-based TCRdist between CDR3 peptides within each V-J. Welch's t-statistics and random forest reduced roughly 530 V-J features to roughly 13, which were used in a naive Bayes classifier (R e1071). Sample size was not statistically predetermined, and investigators were not blinded to group allocation. The paper reports TCR Vbeta CDR3 sequencing of roughly 140 peripheral blood samples: approximately 43 ophthalmopathy, some 80 hyperthyroidism and approximately 17 progressor patients.

The source material was peripheral blood mononuclear cells (PBMCs), sampled at new diagnosis, from a patient treated with antithyroid drugs. The clonotype comes from a man aged 18 to 30 with Graves disease. Donor details come from another sample of the same person, matched by shared clones. The chain couples TRBV6-1 to TRBJ2-5; no D gene can be assigned with confidence. The CDR3 loop reads CATSFVHQETQYF. The nucleotide sequence is given as TGTGCCACCTCGTTTGTACACCAAGAGACCCAGTACTTC.